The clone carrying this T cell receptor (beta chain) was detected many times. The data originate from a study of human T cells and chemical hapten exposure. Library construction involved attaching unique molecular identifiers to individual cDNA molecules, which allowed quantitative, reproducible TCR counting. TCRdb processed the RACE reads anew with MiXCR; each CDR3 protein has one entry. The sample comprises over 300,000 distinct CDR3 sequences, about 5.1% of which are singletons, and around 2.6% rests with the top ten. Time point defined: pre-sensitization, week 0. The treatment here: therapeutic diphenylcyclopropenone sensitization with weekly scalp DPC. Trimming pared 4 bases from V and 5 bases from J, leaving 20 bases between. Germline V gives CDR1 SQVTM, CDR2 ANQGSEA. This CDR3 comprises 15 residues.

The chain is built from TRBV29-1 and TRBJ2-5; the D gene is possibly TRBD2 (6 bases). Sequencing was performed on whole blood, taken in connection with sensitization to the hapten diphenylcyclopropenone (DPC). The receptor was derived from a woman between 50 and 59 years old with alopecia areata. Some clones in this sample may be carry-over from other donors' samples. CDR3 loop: CSVAERASLSETQYF. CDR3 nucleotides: TGCAGCGTTGCCGAGCGGGCGTCGTTATCGGAGACCCAGTACTTC.